The rows below give T cell receptor beta chains drawn from one sample of a study of blood T cell repertoires in COVID-19. Sequencing was performed with immunoSEQ multiplex PCR; in TCRdb, only in-frame clones are kept and a portion is missing. The table lists under 350,000 clones, 65% to 90% of them singletons. Sequencing was done on a sample of peripheral blood. The receptors stem from a human donor in a cohort sampled during active COVID-19. CDR3s include the opening cysteine and the closing phenylalanine or tryptophan. D genes are given only for firm matches. Some rows have no size entry. The others give once, few or many, or a class for an expanded clone.

D	V	size	length	J	CDR3	DNA
TRBD2	TRBV5-4	-	16	TRBJ2-1	CASSLAAGGSYNEQFF	TGTGCCAGCAGCTTGGCGGCGGGAGGGTCCTACAATGAGCAGTTCTTC
TRBD2	TRBV5-1	-	19	TRBJ2-1	CASSAGLAGGVGSYNEQFF	TGCGCCAGCAGCGCCGGACTAGCGGGAGGGGTAGGATCCTACAATGAGCAGTTCTTC
-	TRBV7-2	-	12	TRBJ2-1	CASSLGGREQFF	TGTGCCAGCAGCTTAGGGGGGCGGGAGCAGTTCTTC
TRBD2	TRBV6-5	-	15	TRBJ2-1	CASSPRENPYNEQFF	TGTGCCAGCAGTCCGCGGGAGAACCCCTACAATGAGCAGTTCTTC
-	TRBV5-5	-	13	TRBJ2-3	CASSLGPEDTQYF	TGTGCCAGCAGCCTGGGGCCAGAAGATACGCAGTATTTT
-	TRBV19	-	16	TRBJ2-6	CASSISGALGANVLTF	TGTGCCAGTAGTATTTCTGGGGCGCTTGGGGCCAACGTCCTGACTTTC
-	TRBV7-9	-	15	TRBJ2-5	CASSPSAVMVETQYF	TGTGCCAGCAGCCCCTCGGCGGTCATGGTGGAGACCCAGTACTTC
TRBD2	TRBV7-2	-	15	TRBJ2-3	CASTDNAGVTDTQYF	TGTGCCAGCACCGACAATGCGGGGGTAACAGATACGCAGTATTTT
TRBD2	TRBV27	-	15	TRBJ2-1	CASRELGAGGNEQFF	TGTGCCAGCAGGGAATTGGGGGCGGGAGGCAATGAGCAGTTCTTC
TRBD2	TRBV3-1/TRBV3-2	-	16	TRBJ2-7	CASSREILAGSYEQYF	TGTGCCAGCAGCCGGGAAATACTAGCGGGGTCCTACGAGCAGTACTTC
-	TRBV19	-	12	TRBJ1-5	CASSFLNQPQHF	TGTGCCAGTAGTTTTCTCAATCAGCCCCAGCATTTT
TRBD1	TRBV28	once	15	TRBJ2-7	CASSFIRDRDHEQYF	TGTGCCAGCAGCTTCATCCGGGACAGGGACCACGAGCAGTACTTC
-	TRBV18	-	16	TRBJ2-3	CASSPGGYTSTDTQYF	TGTGCCAGCTCACCAGGCGGGTACACGAGCACAGATACGCAGTATTTT
-	TRBV5-1	-	13	TRBJ2-1	CASSLAVYSEQFF	TGCGCCAGCAGCTTGGCAGTGTACAGTGAGCAGTTCTTC
TRBD1	TRBV18	-	15	TRBJ1-2	CASSPDWTGGYGYTF	TGTGCCAGCTCACCCGATTGGACAGGGGGATATGGCTACACCTTC
-	TRBV6-5	-	15	TRBJ1-2	CASSPRRGEAYGYTF	TGTGCCAGCAGCCCAAGGAGGGGTGAGGCGTATGGCTACACCTTC
-	TRBV11-3	-	16	TRBJ2-1	CASSLDPGNSYNEQFF	TGTGCCAGCAGCTTAGATCCCGGGAACTCCTACAATGAGCAGTTCTTC
-	TRBV19	-	20	TRBJ2-2	CASSIDISTSTIGGAGELFF	TGTGCCAGTAGTATAGATATTTCTACATCCACAATTGGCGGCGCCGGGGAGCTGTTTTTT
TRBD2	TRBV19	-	15	TRBJ2-3	CASSAQVGRTDTQYF	TGTGCCAGTAGTGCCCAGGTCGGGAGGACAGATACGCAGTATTTT
TRBD1	TRBV7-2	-	14	TRBJ1-1	CASSSRTGNTEAFF	TGTGCCAGCAGCTCTCGGACAGGGAACACTGAAGCTTTCTTT
TRBD1	TRBV6-5	-	15	TRBJ2-5	CASSRDRGYQETQYF	TGTGCCAGCAGTAGGGACAGGGGTTACCAAGAGACCCAGTACTTC
TRBD2	TRBV24-1	-	18	TRBJ2-1	CATSDWGAGLAGVSEQFF	TGTGCCACCAGTGATTGGGGGGCGGGACTAGCGGGAGTAAGCGAGCAGTTCTTC
TRBD1	TRBV19	-	12	TRBJ2-7	CASSRDSYEQYF	TGTGCCAGTAGTCGGGACAGCTACGAGCAGTACTTC
TRBD2	TRBV2	-	15	TRBJ2-1	CASSDGGLSYNEQFF	TGTGCCAGCAGTGACGGGGGGTTATCCTACAATGAGCAGTTCTTC
TRBD1	TRBV24-1	-	15	TRBJ2-3	CATSDRQGGTDTQYF	TGTGCCACCAGTGACCGACAGGGGGGGACAGATACGCAGTATTTT
TRBD2	TRBV2	-	15	TRBJ2-2	CASRESGSISGELFF	TGTGCCAGCAGGGAGAGCGGGAGTATATCCGGGGAGCTGTTTTTT
-	TRBV19	few	15	TRBJ1-1	CASSIGATGYFEAFF	TGTGCCAGTAGTATTGGAGCGACAGGTTATTTCGAAGCTTTCTTT
-	TRBV5-1	-	14	TRBJ1-4	CASSLGQPNEKLFF	TGCGCCAGCAGCTTGGGACAGCCTAATGAAAAACTGTTTTTT
TRBD2	TRBV10-3	-	15	TRBJ2-1	CAIKSLAGGTDEQFF	TGTGCCATCAAATCCCTAGCGGGAGGGACGGATGAGCAGTTCTTC
-	TRBV2	-	13	TRBJ2-5	CASQLATKETQYF	TGTGCCAGTCAGCTAGCGACTAAAGAGACCCAGTACTTC
-	TRBV28	-	13	TRBJ1-1	CASSLDTDTEAFF	TGTGCCAGCAGTTTAGACACGGACACTGAAGCTTTCTTT
-	TRBV19	-	15	TRBJ2-1	CASSIGGAYYNEQFF	TGTGCCAGTAGTATCGGAGGCGCATACTACAATGAGCAGTTCTTC
-	TRBV13	-	13	TRBJ1-2	CASSMGGADGYTF	TGTGCCAGCAGTATGGGGGGGGCGGATGGCTACACCTTC
-	TRBV19	once	15	TRBJ1-2	CASSTSVHGSYGYTF	TGTGCCAGTAGTACCTCGGTTCACGGTAGCTATGGCTACACCTTC
-	TRBV2	-	14	TRBJ2-2	CASSARGLTGELFF	TGTGCCAGCAGTGCCAGGGGCCTCACCGGGGAGCTGTTTTTT
-	TRBV5-1	-	12	TRBJ1-2	CASGGGNYGYTF	TGCGCCAGTGGCGGAGGGAACTATGGCTACACCTTC
TRBD2	TRBV18	-	11	TRBJ2-1	CASSPGRGAFF	TGTGCCAGCTCACCCGGGAGGGGTGCGTTCTTC
-	TRBV28	few	11	TRBJ2-7	CASTQEGEQYF	TGTGCCAGCACCCAGGAAGGCGAGCAGTACTTC
TRBD1	TRBV19	-	16	TRBJ1-4	CASSIRGQNSNEKLFF	TGTGCCAGTAGTATAAGGGGACAGAACTCTAATGAAAAACTGTTTTTT
-	TRBV19	-	16	TRBJ1-4	CASRTAHDPSNEKLFF	TGTGCCAGCAGGACAGCCCACGACCCGAGTAATGAAAAACTGTTTTTT
TRBD2	TRBV9	-	17	TRBJ2-7	CASSVAPSGRAGYEQYF	TGTGCCAGCAGCGTAGCCCCCAGCGGGAGAGCCGGGTACGAGCAGTACTTC
TRBD1	TRBV7-6	once	14	TRBJ2-7	CASSLAGQGYEQYF	TGTGCCAGCAGCTTAGCGGGACAGGGCTACGAGCAGTACTTC
TRBD2	TRBV6-1	-	18	TRBJ2-5	CASSEVLVGLAGQETQYF	TGTGCCAGCAGTGAAGTTCTGGTAGGGCTAGCGGGACAAGAGACCCAGTACTTC
TRBD2	TRBV19	-	16	TRBJ2-6	CASSIGDYAGANVLTF	TGTGCCAGTAGTATCGGGGACTACGCTGGGGCCAACGTCCTGACTTTC
-	TRBV29-1	-	14	TRBJ2-1	CSVEDSGSYNEQFF	TGCAGCGTTGAGGACTCAGGCTCCTACAATGAGCAGTTCTTC